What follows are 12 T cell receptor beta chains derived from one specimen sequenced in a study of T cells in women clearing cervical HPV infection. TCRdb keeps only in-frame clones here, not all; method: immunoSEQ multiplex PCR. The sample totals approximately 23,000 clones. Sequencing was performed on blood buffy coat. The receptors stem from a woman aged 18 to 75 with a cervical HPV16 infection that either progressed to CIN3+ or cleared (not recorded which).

CDR3 DNA (partial): TGTGCCAGCGCACAGGGGACCTTGAACACTGAA. It encodes CASAQGTLNTE. The full-length CDR3 reads as CASAQGTLNTEAFF. The gene calls are TRBV7-9 and TRBJ1-1; TRBD1 matches 7 bases. Read data end 3 residues before the CDR3 end; the end is taken from the germline J gene. Germline CDR1 SEHNR, CDR2 FQNEAQ (reference sequence). This CDR3 has 14 residues. V shed 8 bases, J shed 0 bases, and the junction held 6 bases outside the gene matches.

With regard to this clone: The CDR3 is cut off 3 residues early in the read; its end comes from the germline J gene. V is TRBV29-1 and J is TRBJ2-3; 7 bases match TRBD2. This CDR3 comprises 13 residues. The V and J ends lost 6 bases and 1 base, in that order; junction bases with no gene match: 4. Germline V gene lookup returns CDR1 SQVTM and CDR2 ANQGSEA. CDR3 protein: CSVASGRTDTQYF. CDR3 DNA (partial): TGCAGCGTCGCTAGCGGTCGCACAGATACG.

CDR3 DNA (partial): TGCAGTGCTCCGGACAGTACCCATTCCAACTATGGC. This gives the protein CSAPDSTHSNYG. The CDR3 in its entirety is CSAPDSTHSNYGYTF. This chain joins TRBV20-1 and TRBJ1-2; D perhaps matches TRBD1 (6 bases). The DNA ends 3 residues before the CDR3 does, and the rest of the CDR3 is filled in from the germline J gene. V was cut by 5 bases and J by 2 bases, with 18 bases left in between. Germline V gene lookup returns CDR1 DFQATT and CDR2 SNEGSKA (reference sequence). The CDR3 covers 15 residues.

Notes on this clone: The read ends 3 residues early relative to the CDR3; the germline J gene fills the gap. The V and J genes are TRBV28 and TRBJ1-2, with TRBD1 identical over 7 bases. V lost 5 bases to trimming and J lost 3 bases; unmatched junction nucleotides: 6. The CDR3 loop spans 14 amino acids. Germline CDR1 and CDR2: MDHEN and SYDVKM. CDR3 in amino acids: CASSPQGQYYGYTF. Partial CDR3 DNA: TGTGCCAGCAGTCCCCAGGGACAGTACTATGGC.

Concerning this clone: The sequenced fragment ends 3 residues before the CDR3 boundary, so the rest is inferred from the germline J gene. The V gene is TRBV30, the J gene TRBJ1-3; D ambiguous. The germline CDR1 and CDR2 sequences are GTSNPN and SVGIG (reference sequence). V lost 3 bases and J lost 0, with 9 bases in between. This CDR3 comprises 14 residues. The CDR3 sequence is CAWSVTGSGNTIYF. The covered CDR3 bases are TGTGCCTGGAGCGTGACGGGCTCTGGAAACACC.

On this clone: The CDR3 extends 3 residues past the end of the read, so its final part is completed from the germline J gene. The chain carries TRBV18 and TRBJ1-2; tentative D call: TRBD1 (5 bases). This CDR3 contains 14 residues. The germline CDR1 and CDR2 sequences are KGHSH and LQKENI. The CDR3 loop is CASSPTSRAYDYTF. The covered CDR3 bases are TGTGCCAGCTCACCGACGAGCAGGGCCTACGAC.

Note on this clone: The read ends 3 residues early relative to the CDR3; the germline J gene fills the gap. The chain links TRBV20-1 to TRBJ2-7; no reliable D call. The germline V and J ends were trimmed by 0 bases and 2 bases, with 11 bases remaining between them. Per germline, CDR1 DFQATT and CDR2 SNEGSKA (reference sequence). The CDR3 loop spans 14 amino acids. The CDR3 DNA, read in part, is TGCAGTGCTAGAGATCGCGCCGCGCCCTACGAG. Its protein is CSARDRAAPYE. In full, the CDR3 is CSARDRAAPYEQYF.

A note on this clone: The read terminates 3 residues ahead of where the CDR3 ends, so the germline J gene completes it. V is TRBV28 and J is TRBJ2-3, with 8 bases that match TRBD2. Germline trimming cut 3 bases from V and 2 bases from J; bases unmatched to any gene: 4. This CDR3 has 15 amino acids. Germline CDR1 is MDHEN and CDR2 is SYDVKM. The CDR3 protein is CASSLGGGYTDTQYF. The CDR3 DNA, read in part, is TGTGCCAGCAGTTTGGGCGGGGGGTACACAGATACG.

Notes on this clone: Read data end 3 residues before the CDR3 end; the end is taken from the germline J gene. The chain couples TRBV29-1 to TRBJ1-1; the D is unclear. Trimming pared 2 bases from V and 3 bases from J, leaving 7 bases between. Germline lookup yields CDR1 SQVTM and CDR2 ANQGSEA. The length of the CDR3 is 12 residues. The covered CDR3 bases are TGCAGCGTTGAAAAAGGGTACACTGAA. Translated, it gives CSVEKGYTE. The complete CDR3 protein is CSVEKGYTEAFF.

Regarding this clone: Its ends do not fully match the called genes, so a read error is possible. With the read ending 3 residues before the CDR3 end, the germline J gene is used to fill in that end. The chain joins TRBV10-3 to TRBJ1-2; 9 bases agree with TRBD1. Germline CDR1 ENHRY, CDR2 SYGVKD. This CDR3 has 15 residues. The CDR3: CDISDLDRGNYGYTF. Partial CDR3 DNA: TGTGACATCAGTGACCTGGACAGGGGTAACTATGGC.

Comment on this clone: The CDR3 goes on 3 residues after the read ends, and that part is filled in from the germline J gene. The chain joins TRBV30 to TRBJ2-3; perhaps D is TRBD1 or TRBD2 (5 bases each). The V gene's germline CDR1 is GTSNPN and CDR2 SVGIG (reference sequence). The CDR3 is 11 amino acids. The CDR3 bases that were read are TGTGCCTGGAGTCAGGGAGAGACG. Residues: CAWSQGET. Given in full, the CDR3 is CAWSQGETQYF.

The CDR3 DNA, read in part, is TGTGCCAGCTCACCAGACTCCCGAGCAAATCAGCCC. Protein sequence: CASSPDSRANQP. The full CDR3 protein reads CASSPDSRANQPQHF. J is TRBJ1-5 and V is TRBV18; D gene unclear. The read terminates 3 residues before the CDR3 end, so the remaining end is supplied by the germline J gene. The CDR3 is 15 residues long. Germline CDR1 and CDR2: KGHSH and LQKENI. The ends were cut back, 2 bases at V and 4 bases at J, with 12 bases in the middle.